This T cell receptor beta chain is from a study of OX40 agonist ivuxolimab in advanced cancers. As for the study in general: Ivuxolimab doses were 0.01, 0.1, 0.3, 1.5, 3 or 10 mg/kg every 2 weeks. Dose-escalation patients' cancers were hepatocellular carcinoma, melanoma, renal cell or head and neck cancer. Those enrolled were approximately 78% male, with a mean age of roughly 62 years and ages from roughly 20 to 85. Study outcomes and limitations: Within 6 weeks, CD4+ and CD8+ blood T cells expanded clonally at 0.1 to 3.0 mg/kg.

The sample holds one count of this clone. Its specificity is not known. The CDR3 covers 19 residues. Germline CDR1 SGHTA, CDR2 FQGNSA. The trim removed 3 bases at V and 3 bases at J, leaving 10 bases unmatched. Only in-frame clones appear in the TCRdb table, and some are missing; sequencing was by immunoSEQ multiplex PCR. This sample yields approximately 76,000 clones, of which approximately 85% are seen a single time; 0.61% belongs to the top ten. The origin of this receptor is an adult with an advanced solid tumor such as melanoma, head and neck, liver or kidney cancer. The rearrangement joins TRBV7-2 to TRBJ2-1, with TRBD2 identical over 14 bases. Here the sequenced sample was CD4+ or CD8+ T cells sorted from blood, taken in a trial of the OX40 agonist ivuxolimab. The chain's CDR3 is CASSFLRSTSGGVYNEQFF. The CDR3 DNA is TGTGCCAGCAGCTTCCTCCGATCGACTAGCGGGGGGGTCTACAATGAGCAGTTCTTC.